This TCR beta chain was recorded in a study of T cell responses to AZD1222 COVID-19 vaccine. Sequenced by immunoSEQ multiplex PCR; TCRdb stores in-frame clones only, minus some. The data hold just over 150,000 clones, with 75% to 90% observed a single time. The germline CDR1 and CDR2 sequences are SGDLS and YYNGEE. Deletions cut 4 bases from V and 1 base from J, with 12 bases between. The CDR3 is 14 amino acids. The material sequenced was peripheral blood, taken after recovery from COVID-19. The receptor comes from an adult who had recovered from COVID-19. The V and J genes are TRBV9 and TRBJ2-7, with no clear D. As DNA, the CDR3 is TGTGCCAGCAGCATCCGACCGACATCCTACGAGCAGTACTTC. Protein: CASSIRPTSYEQYF.